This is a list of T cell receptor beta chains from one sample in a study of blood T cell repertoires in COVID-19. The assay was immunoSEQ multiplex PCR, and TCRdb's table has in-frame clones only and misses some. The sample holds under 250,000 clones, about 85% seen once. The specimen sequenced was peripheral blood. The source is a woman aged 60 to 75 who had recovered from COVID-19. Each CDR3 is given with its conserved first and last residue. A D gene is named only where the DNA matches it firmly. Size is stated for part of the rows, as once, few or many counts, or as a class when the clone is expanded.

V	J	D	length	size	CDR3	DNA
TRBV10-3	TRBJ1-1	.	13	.	CATQTGANTEAFF	TGTGCCACCCAAACGGGAGCGAACACTGAAGCTTTCTTT
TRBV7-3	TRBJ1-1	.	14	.	CASSPSGEGTEAFF	TGTGCCAGCAGCCCTTCAGGGGAGGGCACTGAAGCTTTCTTT
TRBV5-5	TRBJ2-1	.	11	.	CASSSDSEQFF	TGTGCCAGCAGCTCGGACAGCGAGCAGTTCTTC
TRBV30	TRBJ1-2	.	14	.	CAWRPPGGDYGYTF	TGTGCCTGGAGACCCCCCGGGGGGGACTATGGCTACACCTTC
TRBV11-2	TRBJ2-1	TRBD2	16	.	CASSLGTSVSYNEQFF	TGTGCCAGCAGCTTAGGGACTAGCGTCTCCTACAATGAGCAGTTCTTC
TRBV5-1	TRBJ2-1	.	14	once	CASSLGSQGNEQFF	TGCGCCAGCAGCTTGGGAAGCCAGGGCAATGAGCAGTTCTTC
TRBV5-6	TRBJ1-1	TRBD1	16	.	CASSFRQGPMNTEAFF	TGTGCCAGCAGCTTCCGACAGGGCCCCATGAACACTGAAGCTTTCTTT
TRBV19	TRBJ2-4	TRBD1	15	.	CASSATGVDKNIQYF	TGTGCCAGTAGCGCCACAGGGGTAGACAAAAACATTCAGTACTTC
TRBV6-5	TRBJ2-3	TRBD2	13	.	CASRRGARDTQYF	TGTGCCAGCCGGCGGGGGGCCCGGGATACGCAGTATTTT
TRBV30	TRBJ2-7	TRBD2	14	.	CAVILAGNSDVQYF	TGTGCTGTAATCCTAGCGGGGAACTCAGATGTGCAGTACTTC
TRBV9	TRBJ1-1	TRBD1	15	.	CASSVEGQGNTEAFF	TGTGCCAGCAGCGTAGAGGGACAGGGGAACACTGAAGCTTTCTTT
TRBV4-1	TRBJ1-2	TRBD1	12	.	CASSYRGRGYTF	TGCGCCAGCAGTTACAGGGGTCGGGGCTACACCTTC
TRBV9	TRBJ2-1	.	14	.	CASSVEWGGYEQFF	TGTGCCAGCAGCGTAGAATGGGGGGGCTATGAGCAGTTCTTC
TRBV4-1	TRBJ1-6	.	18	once	CASSQDKTGTHYNSPLHF	TGCGCCAGCAGCCAAGATAAAACAGGGACGCACTATAATTCACCCCTCCACTTT
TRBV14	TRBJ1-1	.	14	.	CASSNRDTNTEAFF	TGTGCCAGCAGCAACCGGGACACAAACACTGAAGCTTTCTTT
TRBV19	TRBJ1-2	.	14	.	CASQGDRLSYGYTF	TGTGCCAGCCAAGGCGACAGGCTAAGCTATGGCTACACCTTC
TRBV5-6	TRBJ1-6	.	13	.	CASSLVTTAPLHF	TGTGCCAGCAGCTTGGTGACAACCGCACCCCTCCACTTT
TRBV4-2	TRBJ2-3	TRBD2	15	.	CASSQDRGGTDTQYF	TGTGCCAGCAGCCAAGATCGGGGGGGCACAGATACGCAGTATTTT
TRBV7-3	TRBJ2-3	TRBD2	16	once	CASSPVSGGARDTQYF	TGTGCCAGCAGCCCCGTTAGCGGGGGGGCAAGAGATACGCAGTATTTT
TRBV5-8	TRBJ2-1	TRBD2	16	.	CASSLGTSGGYNEQFF	TGTGCCAGCAGTCTGGGGACTAGCGGGGGTTACAATGAGCAGTTCTTC
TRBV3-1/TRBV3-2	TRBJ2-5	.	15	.	CASSPKTGGLETQYF	TGTGCCAGCAGCCCAAAGACAGGCGGGTTGGAGACCCAGTACTTC
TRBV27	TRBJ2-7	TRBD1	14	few	CASSPGQEPYEQYF	TGTGCCAGCAGTCCGGGACAGGAGCCCTACGAGCAGTACTTC
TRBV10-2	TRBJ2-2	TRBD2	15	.	CASMDGGASSGELFF	TGCGCCAGCATGGACGGGGGGGCTAGTTCCGGGGAGCTGTTTTTT
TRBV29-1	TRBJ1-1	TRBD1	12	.	CSVGRGLTEAFF	TGCAGCGTTGGGAGGGGGCTGACTGAAGCTTTCTTT
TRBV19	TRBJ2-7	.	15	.	CASSILLGSPYEQYF	TGTGCCAGTAGTATTTTGTTGGGTAGCCCCTACGAGCAGTACTTC
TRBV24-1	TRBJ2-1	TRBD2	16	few	CATSESSGGAYNEQFF	TGTGCCACCAGTGAGTCTAGCGGGGGAGCCTACAATGAGCAGTTCTTC
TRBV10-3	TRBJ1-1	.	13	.	CAISVEVDTEAFF	TGTGCCATCAGTGTGGAGGTGGACACTGAAGCTTTCTTT
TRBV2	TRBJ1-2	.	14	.	CASSLGGGGRSYTF	TGTGCCAGCAGTCTGGGGGGCGGGGGTAGGAGCTACACCTTC
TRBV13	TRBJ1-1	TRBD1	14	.	CASSTFTGDTEAFF	TGTGCCAGCAGTACGTTTACAGGGGACACTGAAGCTTTCTTT
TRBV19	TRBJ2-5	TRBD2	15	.	CASSTPGTRQETQYF	TGTGCCAGTAGTACCCCCGGGACTAGGCAAGAGACCCAGTACTTC
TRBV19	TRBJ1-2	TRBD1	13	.	CASRYQGDYGYTF	TGTGCCAGTAGGTACCAGGGGGACTATGGCTACACCTTC
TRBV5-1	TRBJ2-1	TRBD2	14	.	CASSFGGASNEQFF	TGCGCCAGCAGCTTCGGGGGGGCTTCAAATGAGCAGTTCTTC
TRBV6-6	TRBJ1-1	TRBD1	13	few	CASRDQGAVEAFF	TGTGCCAGCAGAGACCAGGGGGCAGTAGAAGCTTTCTTT
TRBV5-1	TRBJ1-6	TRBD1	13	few	CASSGTGNSPLHF	TGCGCCAGCAGCGGGACAGGAAATTCACCCCTCCACTTT
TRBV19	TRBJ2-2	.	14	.	CASERDTNTGELFF	TGTGCCAGTGAAAGGGACACGAACACCGGGGAGCTGTTTTTT
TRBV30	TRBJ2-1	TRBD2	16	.	CAWSSRPSGGHNEQFF	TGTGCCTGGAGTTCCCGTCCCAGCGGGGGTCACAATGAGCAGTTCTTC